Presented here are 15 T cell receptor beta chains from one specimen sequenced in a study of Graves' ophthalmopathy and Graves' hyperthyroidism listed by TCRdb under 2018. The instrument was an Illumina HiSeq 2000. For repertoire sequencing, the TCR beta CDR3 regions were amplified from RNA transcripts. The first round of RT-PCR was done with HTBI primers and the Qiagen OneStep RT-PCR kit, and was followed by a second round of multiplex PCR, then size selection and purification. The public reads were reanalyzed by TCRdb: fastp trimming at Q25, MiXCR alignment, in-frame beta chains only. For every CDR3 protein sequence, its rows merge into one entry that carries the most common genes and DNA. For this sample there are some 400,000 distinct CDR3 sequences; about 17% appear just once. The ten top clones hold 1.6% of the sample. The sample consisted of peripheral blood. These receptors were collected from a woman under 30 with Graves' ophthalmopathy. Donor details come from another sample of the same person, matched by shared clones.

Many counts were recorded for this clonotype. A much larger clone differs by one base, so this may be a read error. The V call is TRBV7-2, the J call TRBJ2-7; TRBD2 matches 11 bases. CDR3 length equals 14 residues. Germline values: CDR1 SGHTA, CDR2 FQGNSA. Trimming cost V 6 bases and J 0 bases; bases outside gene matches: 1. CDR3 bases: TGTGCCAGCAGGACTAGCGGGAACTCCTACGAGCAGTACTTC. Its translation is CASRTSGNSYEQYF.

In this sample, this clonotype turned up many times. CDR3 in DNA: TGTGCCAGCAGCTTAGGACGCGGCGAAGCCAAAAACATTCAGTACTTC. It is translated as CASSLGRGEAKNIQYF. This rearrangement joins TRBV7-2 to TRBJ2-4; D uncertain. V lost 1 base, J lost 0 bases, and 10 bases lay in between. The germline gives CDR1 SGHTA, CDR2 FQGNSA. The CDR3 loop spans 16 amino acids.

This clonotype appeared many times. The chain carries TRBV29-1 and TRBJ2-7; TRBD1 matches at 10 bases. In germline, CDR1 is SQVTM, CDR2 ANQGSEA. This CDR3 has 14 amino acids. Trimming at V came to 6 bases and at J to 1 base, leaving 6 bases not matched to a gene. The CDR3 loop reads CSVEPGQGSYEQYF. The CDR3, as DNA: TGCAGCGTCGAACCGGGACAGGGGTCCTACGAGCAGTACTTC.

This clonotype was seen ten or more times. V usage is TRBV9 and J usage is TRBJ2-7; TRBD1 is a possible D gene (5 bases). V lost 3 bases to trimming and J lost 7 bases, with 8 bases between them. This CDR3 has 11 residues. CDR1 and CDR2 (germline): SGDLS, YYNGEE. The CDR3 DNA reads TGTGCCAGCAGCGCCTCAGGGGAGCAGTACTTC. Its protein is CASSASGEQYF.

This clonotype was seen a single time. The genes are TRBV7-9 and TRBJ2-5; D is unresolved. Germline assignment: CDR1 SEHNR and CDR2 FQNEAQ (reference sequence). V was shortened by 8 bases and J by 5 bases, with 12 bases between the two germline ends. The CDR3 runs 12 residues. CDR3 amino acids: CASAGFHETQYF. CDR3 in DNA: TGTGCCAGCGCCGGGTTTCACGAGACCCAGTACTTC.

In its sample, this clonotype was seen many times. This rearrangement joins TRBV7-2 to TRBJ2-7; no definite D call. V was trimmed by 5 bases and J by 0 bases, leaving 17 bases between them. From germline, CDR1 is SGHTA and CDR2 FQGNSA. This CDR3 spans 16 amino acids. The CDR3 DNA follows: TGTGCCAGCAGCAACCAGCTCGCGGCGAGCTCCTACGAGCAGTACTTC. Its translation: CASSNQLAASSYEQYF.

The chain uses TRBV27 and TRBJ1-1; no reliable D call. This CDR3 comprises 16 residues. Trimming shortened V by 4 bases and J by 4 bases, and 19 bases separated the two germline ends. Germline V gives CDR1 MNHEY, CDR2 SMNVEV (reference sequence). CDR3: CASSSQFGSWGTEAFF. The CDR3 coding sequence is TGTGCCAGCAGTTCTCAGTTCGGGTCGTGGGGCACTGAAGCTTTCTTT.

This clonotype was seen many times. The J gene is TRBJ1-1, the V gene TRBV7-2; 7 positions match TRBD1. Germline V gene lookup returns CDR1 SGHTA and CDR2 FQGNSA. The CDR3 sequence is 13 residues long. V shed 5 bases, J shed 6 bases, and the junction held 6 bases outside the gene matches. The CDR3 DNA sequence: TGTGCCAGCAGCGTAAGGGGGCGCCCTGAAGCTTTCTTT. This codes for CASSVRGRPEAFF.

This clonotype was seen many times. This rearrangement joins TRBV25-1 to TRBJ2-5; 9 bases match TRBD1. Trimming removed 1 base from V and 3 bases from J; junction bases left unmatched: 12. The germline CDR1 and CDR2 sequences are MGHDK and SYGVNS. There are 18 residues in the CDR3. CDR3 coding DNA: TGTGCCAGCAGTGAATTAGGGGGGGACAGGGCCCCCGAAGAGACCCAGTACTTC. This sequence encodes CASSELGGDRAPEETQYF. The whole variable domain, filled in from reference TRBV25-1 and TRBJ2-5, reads EADIYQTPRYLVIGTGKKITLECSQTMGHDKMYWYQQDPGMELHLIHYSYGVNSTEKGDLSSESTVSRIRTEHFPLTLESARPSHTSQYLCASSELGGDRAPEETQYFGPGTRLLVL.

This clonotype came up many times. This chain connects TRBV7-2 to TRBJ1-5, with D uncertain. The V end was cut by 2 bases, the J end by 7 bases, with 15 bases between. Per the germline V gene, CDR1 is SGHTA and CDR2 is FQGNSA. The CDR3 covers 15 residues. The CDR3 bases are TGTGCCAGCAGCTTAACGGTCTCCGGTGGCCAGCCCCAGCATTTT. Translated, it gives CASSLTVSGGQPQHF.

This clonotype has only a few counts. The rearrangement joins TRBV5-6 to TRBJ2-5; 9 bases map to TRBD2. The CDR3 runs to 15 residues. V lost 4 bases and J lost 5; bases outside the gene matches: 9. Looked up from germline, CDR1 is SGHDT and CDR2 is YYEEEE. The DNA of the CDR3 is TGTGCCAGCAGCCTTACCGGGACTAGCAGGGAGACCCAGTACTTC. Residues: CASSLTGTSRETQYF.

The CDR3 is CASTPWGGFGEQYF. The CDR3 coding sequence is TGTGCCAGCACCCCCTGGGGTGGGTTTGGCGAGCAGTACTTC. V usage is TRBV28 and J usage is TRBJ2-5; no reliable D call. The better agreement between TRBJ2-7 and the DNA end casts doubt on the J call. This CDR3 has 14 amino acids. Looked up from germline, CDR1 is MDHEN and CDR2 is SYDVKM.

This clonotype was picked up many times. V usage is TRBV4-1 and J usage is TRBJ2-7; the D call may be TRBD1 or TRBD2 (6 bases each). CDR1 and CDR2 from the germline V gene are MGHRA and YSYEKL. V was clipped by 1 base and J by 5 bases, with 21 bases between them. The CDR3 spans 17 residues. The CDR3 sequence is CASSQAWGALADHEQYF. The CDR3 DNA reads TGCGCCAGCAGCCAAGCATGGGGGGCTTTAGCGGACCACGAGCAGTACTTC.

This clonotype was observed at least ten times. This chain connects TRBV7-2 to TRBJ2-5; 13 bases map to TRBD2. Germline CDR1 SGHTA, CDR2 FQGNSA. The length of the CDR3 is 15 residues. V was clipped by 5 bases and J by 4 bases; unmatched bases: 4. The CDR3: CASSLTSGRGETQYF. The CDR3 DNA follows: TGTGCCAGCAGCCTAACTAGCGGGAGGGGAGAGACCCAGTACTTC.

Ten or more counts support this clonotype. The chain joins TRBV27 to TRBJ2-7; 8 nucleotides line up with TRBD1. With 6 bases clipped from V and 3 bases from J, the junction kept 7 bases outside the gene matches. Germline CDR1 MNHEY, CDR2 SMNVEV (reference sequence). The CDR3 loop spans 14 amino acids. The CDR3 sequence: CASSPDRVNYEQYF. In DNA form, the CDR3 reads TGTGCCAGCAGCCCGGACAGGGTTAACTACGAGCAGTACTTC.